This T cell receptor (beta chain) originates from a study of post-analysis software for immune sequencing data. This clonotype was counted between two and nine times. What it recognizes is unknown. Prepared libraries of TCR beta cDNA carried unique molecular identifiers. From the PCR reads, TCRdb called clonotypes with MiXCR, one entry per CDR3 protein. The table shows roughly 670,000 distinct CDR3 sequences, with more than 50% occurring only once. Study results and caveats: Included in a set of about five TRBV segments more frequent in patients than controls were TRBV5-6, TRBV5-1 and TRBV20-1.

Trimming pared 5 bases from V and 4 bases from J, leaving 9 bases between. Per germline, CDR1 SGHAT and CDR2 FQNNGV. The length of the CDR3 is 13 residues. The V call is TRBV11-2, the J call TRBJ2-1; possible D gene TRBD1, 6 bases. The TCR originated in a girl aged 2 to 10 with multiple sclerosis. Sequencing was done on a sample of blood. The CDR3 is CASSQTGYNEQFF. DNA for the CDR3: TGTGCCAGCAGCCAGACAGGTTACAATGAGCAGTTCTTC.